This T cell receptor beta chain was sequenced for a study of T cells in Graves' hyperthyroidism and ophthalmopathy. Study summary: Any treatment followed the collection of peripheral blood at initial diagnosis. Study results and caveats: Ophthalmopathy was identified by the model a median about 6.8 months ahead of onset.

Diagnoses were made from clinical symptoms, serum measures (thyroxine and TRAb), thyroid ultrasound and orbital computed tomography. From RNA transcripts, TCR beta CDR3 regions were amplified. TCR CDR3 regions were first amplified by RT-PCR with HTBI primers. Via MiXCR, TCRdb re-called the multiplex PCR reads, giving one row per CDR3 protein. The sample includes about 420,000 distinct CDR3 sequences, approximately 14% seen only once; the top ten take around 7%. This clonotype was seen only a few times. The antigen is unknown. The CDR3 consists of 15 residues. From germline, CDR1 is SGHAT and CDR2 FQNNGV. V was cut by 5 bases and J by 10 bases, with 21 bases left in between.

The sequenced material came from blood. The clonotype comes from a woman aged 18-29 years with Graves' hyperthyroidism. The chain couples TRBV11-2 to TRBJ2-1; D may be TRBD1 or TRBD2 (5 bases each). The CDR3 DNA reads TGTGCCAGCAGCCGAGACCCCGAGGGGCGACCGGAGCAGTTCTTC. Protein product: CASSRDPEGRPEQFF.